The 25 T cell receptor beta chains below were found in one sample sequenced in a study of blood T cell repertoires in COVID-19 (TCRdb year 2020). The library was generated by the immunoSEQ multiplex PCR assay. The clones in this table, taken by TCRdb from immuneACCESS, are in-frame only. Not every clone is retained; where verified, under half of the shortfall comes from an unresolved V gene, and the cause of the rest is unknown. Across this sample there are about 100,000 clones, with 85% seen only once. The ten largest clonotypes hold more than 3% of the sample. Sequenced sample: peripheral blood. The receptor set was obtained from a man aged 60 to 75 with acute or convalescent COVID-19.

The chain employs TRBV7-8 and TRBJ2-1, with a tentative D call TRBD2 (6 bases). Trimming took 3 bases from V and 4 from J, leaving 7 bases between them. Germline values: CDR1 SGHVS, CDR2 FQNEAQ. The CDR3 has 13 residues. Here the CDR3 reads CASSFSGYNEQFF. Written as DNA, the CDR3 is TGTGCCAGCAGCTTTAGCGGTTACAATGAGCAGTTCTTC.

The chain uses TRBV5-1 and TRBJ1-5, with D maybe TRBD1 (6 bases). The CDR3 totals 14 residues. Trimming took off 4 bases at V and 6 bases at J, with 14 bases between the two ends. Germline lookup yields CDR1 SGHRS and CDR2 YFSETQ. CDR3 sequence reads: CASSPLQGSQPQHF. The CDR3 nucleotides read TGCGCCAGCAGCCCCCTACAGGGCTCTCAGCCCCAGCATTTT.

The chain combines TRBV5-1 with TRBJ1-2; TRBD1 matches 7 bases. Germline V gene sequence: CDR1 SGHRS, CDR2 YFSETQ. This CDR3 is 16 amino acids long. V gave up 3 bases and J gave up 2 bases; unmatched junction bases: 10. The CDR3 bases are TGCGCCAGCAGCTCCGGACAGCCACAGGGGAACTATGGCTACACCTTC. It specifies CASSSGQPQGNYGYTF. Looking up the rest from reference TRBV5-1 and TRBJ1-2 gives the full variable domain: KAGVTQTPRYLIKTRGQQVTLSCSPISGHRSVSWYQQTPGQGLQFLFEYFSETQRNKGNFPGRFSGRQFSNSRSEMNVSTLELGDSALYLCASSSGQPQGNYGYTFGSGTRLTVV.

The chain couples TRBV14 to TRBJ2-7; the D gene is possibly TRBD1 (6 bases). The V end lost 1 base, the J end lost 2 bases, and 12 bases lay between the germline ends. The germline CDR1 and CDR2 sequences are SGHDN and FVKESK. The CDR3 length is 15 residues. For the CDR3, the DNA is TGTGCCAGCAGCCAAGTGGACAGTCTCCCCTACGAGCAGTACTTC. Translating it yields CASSQVDSLPYEQYF.

The J gene is TRBJ1-1, the V gene TRBV7-2; possible D gene TRBD1, 5 bases. V was clipped by 1 base and J by 4 bases, with 10 bases between them. Germline V gives CDR1 SGHTA, CDR2 FQGNSA. The CDR3 contains 14 residues. The DNA for the CDR3 is TGTGCCAGCAGCTTAGAGGGGTCCGTCACTGAAGCTTTCTTT. Translated: CASSLEGSVTEAFF.

Here the CDR3 DNA reads TGTGCCAGCAGCTTCAGCCTAGGGGGCTACAATGAGCAGTTCTTC. Protein sequence: CASSFSLGGYNEQFF. The gene calls are TRBV7-9 and TRBJ2-1; possibly TRBD1 for D (6 bases). Germline values: CDR1 SEHNR, CDR2 FQNEAQ (reference sequence). The CDR3 loop spans 15 amino acids. V gave up 3 bases and J gave up 3 bases, with 12 bases separating them.

J is TRBJ1-1 and V is TRBV6-6; D is ambiguous. V was pared by 5 bases and J by 5 bases, with 6 bases between. From germline, CDR1 is MNHNY and CDR2 SVGAGI (reference sequence). The CDR3 runs 11 residues. This chain's CDR3 is CASSPLTEAFF. CDR3 sequence (DNA): TGTGCCAGCAGTCCTCTTACTGAAGCTTTCTTT.

The gene calls are TRBV3-1 (or the pseudogene TRBV3-2) and TRBJ1-6, with D perhaps matching TRBD1 (5 bases). Trimming removed 2 bases at V and 8 bases at J, with 19 bases between. The CDR3 covers 17 residues. From germline, CDR1 is LGHDT and CDR2 YNNKEL (reference sequence). The CDR3 DNA reads as TGTGCCAGCAGCCAACCTATACGGGGGTTCGGAGATTCACCCCTCCACTTT. Protein product: CASSQPIRGFGDSPLHF.

This rearrangement joins TRBV5-4 to TRBJ1-1, with D perhaps TRBD1 (6 bases). The CDR3 is 15 amino acids. Germline CDR1 SGHNT, CDR2 YYREEE (reference sequence). Trimming shortened V by 2 bases and J by 0 bases, and 11 bases separated the two germline ends. The CDR3 bases are TGTGCCAGCAGCTTAAGCAGACAGGTGAACACTGAAGCTTTCTTT. Protein product: CASSLSRQVNTEAFF.

This clone was seen a handful of times. The rearrangement links TRBV27 to TRBJ1-1, with a possible D match to TRBD1 (6 bases). The germline V gene encodes CDR1 MNHEY and CDR2 SMNVEV (reference sequence). Deletions cut 4 bases from V and 6 bases from J, with 12 bases between. This CDR3 is built from 13 residues. This chain's CDR3 is CASSSLDRPEAFF. The CDR3, as DNA: TGTGCCAGCAGTTCCCTCGACAGGCCTGAAGCTTTCTTT.

V gene TRBV5-4 combines with J gene TRBJ2-5; the D gene is possibly TRBD1 (5 bases). The V end lost 5 bases, the J end lost 5 bases, and 13 bases lay between the germline ends. There are 13 residues in the CDR3. Germline CDR1 and CDR2: SGHNT and YYREEE (reference sequence). In DNA, the CDR3 is TGTGCCAGCAGGACAGCCGGCGCTGAGACCCAGTACTTC. This translates into CASRTAGAETQYF.

This rearrangement joins TRBV18 to TRBJ1-4; D gene unclear. Trimming shortened V by 3 bases and J by 3 bases, and 5 bases separated the two germline ends. CDR1 and CDR2 (germline): KGHSH, LQKENI. This CDR3 contains 13 residues. CDR3 nucleotide sequence: TGTGCCAGCTCACCGAGGGCTAATGAAAAACTGTTTTTT. Amino acids: CASSPRANEKLFF.

V gene TRBV5-4 combines with J gene TRBJ2-1; 13 bases match TRBD2. Germline CDR1 SGHNT, CDR2 YYREEE (reference sequence). V dropped 0 bases and J dropped 6; count of bases not matched to a gene: 6. The CDR3 is 17 residues long. The CDR3 here is CASSLAGLAGVRNEQFF. CDR3 in DNA: TGTGCCAGCAGCTTGGCAGGACTAGCGGGAGTCCGCAATGAGCAGTTCTTC.

This sequence joins TRBV9 and TRBJ2-2; no reliable D call. CDR1 and CDR2 from the germline V gene are SGDLS and YYNGEE. The CDR3 contains 15 residues. V was trimmed by 0 bases and J by 2 bases, leaving 8 bases between them. CDR3 loop: CASSVETANTGELFF. As DNA, the CDR3 is TGTGCCAGCAGCGTAGAAACAGCTAACACCGGGGAGCTGTTTTTT.

This chain connects TRBV19 to TRBJ2-7, with TRBD1 identical over 10 bases. Germline CDR1 is LNHDA and CDR2 is SQIVND (reference sequence). The CDR3 has 17 residues. V was pared by 3 bases and J by 5 bases, with 13 bases of the junction left unmatched. CDR3 protein: CASSMGPGQGLSDEQYF. As DNA, the CDR3 is TGTGCCAGTAGTATGGGCCCGGGACAGGGGCTTTCCGACGAGCAGTACTTC.

CDR3: CASSQDLILDRAKNIQYF. The CDR3 nucleotides are TGCGCCAGCAGCCAAGACCTTATTTTGGACAGGGCCAAAAACATTCAGTACTTC. V and J are TRBV4-3 and TRBJ2-4; 7 bases are shared with TRBD1. Trimming removed 0 bases from V and 1 base from J; junction bases left unmatched: 9. The CDR3 has 18 residues. The germline V gene encodes CDR1 LGHNA and CDR2 YSLEER.

The rearrangement uses TRBV25-1 and TRBJ2-3; 7 bases fit TRBD2. The germline CDR1 and CDR2 sequences are MGHDK and SYGVNS. The ends lost 7 bases at V and 0 bases at J; junction bases unmatched: 7. The CDR3 has 15 residues. CDR3 nucleotide sequence: TGTGCCAGCACAGACACAGCGGGGAGCACAGATACGCAGTATTTT. Translating it yields CASTDTAGSTDTQYF.

The chain links TRBV4-3 to TRBJ2-1; 8 positions agree with TRBD2. After removal of 4 bases from V and 8 bases from J, the junction contained 13 bases not matched to a gene. This CDR3 comprises 16 residues. The V gene's germline CDR1 is LGHNA and CDR2 YSLEER. For the CDR3, the DNA is TGCGCCAGCAGCCTTGCGGGGGGAATCGCCGTGCATGAGCAGTTCTTC. Its protein is CASSLAGGIAVHEQFF.

Notes on this clone: The junction departs from germline at one end; a sequencing error may be responsible. This chain joins TRBV2 and TRBJ2-4; possible D gene TRBD1, 7 bases. Per the germline V gene, CDR1 is SNHLY and CDR2 is FYNNEI. There are 12 residues in the CDR3. The CDR3 region is CASSTWDSRGRF. The CDR3 DNA is TGTGCCAGCAGTACCTGGGACAGTCGAGGGAGGTTC.

This chain connects TRBV7-2 to TRBJ2-7; 8 bases match TRBD2. This CDR3 is 13 amino acids long. V trimming: 3 bases; J trimming: 4 bases; junction bases outside the gene matches: 2. Germline V gene lookup returns CDR1 SGHTA and CDR2 FQGNSA. The CDR3 loop is CASSLVAGYEQYF. The CDR3 DNA is TGTGCCAGCAGCTTGGTAGCGGGATACGAGCAGTACTTC. Looking up the rest from reference TRBV7-2 and TRBJ2-7 gives the full variable domain: GAGVSQSPSNKVTEKGKDVELRCDPISGHTALYWYRQSLGQGLEFLIYFQGNSAPDKSGLPSDRFSAERTGGSVSTLTIQRTQQEDSAVYLCASSLVAGYEQYFGPGTRLTVT.

The chain recombines TRBV6-5 with TRBJ2-5; unclear D gene. Germline V gene data show CDR1 as MNHEY and CDR2 as SVGAGI. V lost 6 bases and J 4 bases, leaving 6 bases between the germline ends. The CDR3 is 11 amino acids. CDR3 loop: CASRRRETQYF. The CDR3, as DNA: TGTGCCAGCAGGCGTCGAGAGACCCAGTACTTC.

V gene TRBV10-2 combines with J gene TRBJ2-1, with 15 bases aligning to TRBD2. The CDR3 contains 17 residues. V was pared by 6 bases and J by 8 bases, with 11 bases of the junction left unmatched. Germline CDR1 WSHSY, CDR2 SAAADI. The CDR3 is CASSIGLAGGRRDEQFF. In DNA, the CDR3 is TGCGCCAGCAGCATTGGACTAGCGGGGGGGCGGAGGGATGAGCAGTTCTTC.

This clone was observed once. The chain is built from TRBV19 and TRBJ1-1; 12 bases are a match to TRBD1. Germline CDR1 LNHDA, CDR2 SQIVND (reference sequence). Trimming at V came to 5 bases and at J to 4 bases, leaving 11 bases not matched to a gene. The CDR3 spans 17 residues. The CDR3 sequence is CASSLGDRGQFGTEAFF. The CDR3 nucleotides read TGTGCCAGTAGTCTGGGGGACAGGGGGCAATTCGGCACTGAAGCTTTCTTT.

Within the sample, this clone is medium-sized (0.01 to 0.1%). V and J are TRBV3-1 (or the pseudogene TRBV3-2) and TRBJ2-1; D unresolved. The CDR3 has 14 residues. V was clipped by 0 bases and J by 7 bases, with 10 bases between them. Per the germline V gene, CDR1 is LGHDT and CDR2 is YNNKEL (reference sequence). CDR3 nucleotides: TGTGCCAGCAGCCAAGAGGGCGCCTGGAATGAGCAGTTCTTC. It yields the protein CASSQEGAWNEQFF.

V gene TRBV5-6 combines with J gene TRBJ1-6; no clear D. Trimming left V 2 bases short and J 6 bases short, with 9 bases between. Germline CDR1 and CDR2: SGHDT and YYEEEE. The CDR3 has 14 amino acids. The CDR3 sequence: CASSFFSTNSPLHF. As DNA, the CDR3 is TGTGCCAGCAGCTTTTTCAGTACTAATTCACCCCTCCACTTT.